Following are 21 T cell receptor beta chains from one sample sequenced in a study of blood T cell repertoires in COVID-19. Here immunoSEQ multiplex PCR was the method, and the copy in TCRdb shows in-frame clones only, minus some. Among about 170,000 clones listed, around 85% were seen once. The sample was peripheral blood. The receptors stem from a man aged 60-69 years who had recovered from COVID-19.

This clone occurred a few times. The V and J genes are TRBV18 and TRBJ2-5, with TRBD1 matching over 9 bases. This CDR3 spans 16 amino acids. J lost 4 bases, V lost 5 bases, and 11 bases had no gene match. Germline CDR1 KGHSH, CDR2 LQKENI. The chain's CDR3 is CASSATLGTGRETQYF. Here the CDR3 DNA reads TGTGCCAGCTCAGCCACCCTAGGGACAGGGAGAGAGACCCAGTACTTC.

The chain has TRBV4-3 and TRBJ1-6; the D is unclear. From germline, CDR1 is LGHNA and CDR2 YSLEER. The germline V and J ends were trimmed by 0 bases and 3 bases, with 12 bases remaining between them. The CDR3 runs 17 residues. Written as DNA, the CDR3 is TGCGCCAGCAGCCAAGATTTCGACTCCTACTATAATTCACCCCTCCACTTT. Translation gives CASSQDFDSYYNSPLHF.

This chain joins TRBV30 and TRBJ1-3; a weak D match, TRBD1 (5 bases). The CDR3 extends over 15 amino acids. Germline assignment: CDR1 GTSNPN and CDR2 SVGIG (reference sequence). Trimming shortened V by 3 bases and J by 0 bases, and 12 bases separated the two germline ends. CDR3 nucleotides: TGTGCCTGGAGCGTCGACAGCAGCTCTGGAAACACCATATATTTT. Its protein is CAWSVDSSSGNTIYF.

This clone appeared a single time. The V call is TRBV10-2, the J call TRBJ2-7; no clear D gene. V dropped 2 bases and J dropped 3 bases, with 14 bases sitting between them. Germline assignment: CDR1 WSHSY and CDR2 SAAADI. This CDR3 has 15 residues. CDR3 nucleotides: TGCGCCAGCAGTGAGGACCGCCCTGGGCTCTACGAGCAGTACTTC. It translates to CASSEDRPGLYEQYF.

The V gene is TRBV9, the J gene TRBJ2-5, with D tentatively TRBD2 (6 bases). Germline CDR1 SGDLS, CDR2 YYNGEE. V lost 0 bases and J 4 bases, leaving 16 bases between the germline ends. CDR3 length equals 16 residues. The CDR3 spells CASSVGVGGEGETQYF. Written as DNA, the CDR3 is TGTGCCAGCAGCGTAGGTGTCGGGGGAGAGGGAGAGACCCAGTACTTC. Drawing the rest from reference TRBV9 and TRBJ2-5, the complete variable domain is DSGVTQTPKHLITATGQRVTLRCSPRSGDLSVYWYQQSLDQGLQFLIQYYNGEERAKGNILERFSAQQFPDLHSELNLSSLELGDSALYFCASSVGVGGEGETQYFGPGTRLLVL.

This chain links TRBV5-1 with TRBJ2-4; 8 nucleotides line up with TRBD1. Germline V lookup: CDR1 SGHRS, CDR2 YFSETQ. Trimming cost V 0 bases and J 7 bases; bases outside gene matches: 0. The CDR3 covers 13 residues. CDR3 loop: CASSLGTGNIQYF. CDR3 sequence (DNA): TGCGCCAGCAGCTTGGGGACAGGGAACATTCAGTACTTC.

The chain combines TRBV5-4 with TRBJ2-3; D unclear. Germline V CDR1 and CDR2: SGHNT, YYREEE (reference sequence). The germline V and J ends were trimmed by 2 bases and 4 bases, with 5 bases remaining between them. CDR3 size: 12 residues. In nucleotides, the CDR3 is TGTGCCAGCAGCTTTTCTGCAGATACGCAGTATTTT. Translated, it gives CASSFSADTQYF.

The rearrangement uses TRBV29-1 and TRBJ2-3; perhaps TRBD2 as D (6 bases). The CDR3 runs to 13 residues. Trimming shortened V by 6 bases and J by 0 bases, and 10 bases separated the two germline ends. Germline assignment: CDR1 SQVTM and CDR2 ANQGSEA. The CDR3 bases are TGCAGCGTGGAGGGGACTAGCACAGATACGCAGTATTTT. This gives the protein CSVEGTSTDTQYF.

This clone was counted between two and nine times. The chain joins TRBV7-8 to TRBJ1-1, with 9 bases aligning to TRBD1. V shed 3 bases and J 12 bases; nucleotides not matched to a gene: 14. This CDR3 has 15 amino acids. Germline CDR1 and CDR2: SGHVS and FQNEAQ. The CDR3 here is CASSLGTGSSRLTFF. DNA of the CDR3: TGTGCCAGCAGCTTGGGGACAGGGAGTTCCCGGTTGACTTTCTTT.

This clone was seen only once. The chain employs TRBV7-8 and TRBJ1-2, with D possibly being TRBD1 (5 bases). Trimming shortened V by 3 bases and J by 8 bases, and 13 bases separated the two germline ends. CDR3 size: 13 residues. CDR1 is SGHVS and CDR2 is FQNEAQ in the germline V gene. This chain's CDR3 is CASSFDRNRGYTF. CDR3 nucleotides: TGTGCCAGCAGCTTCGACAGAAATCGCGGCTACACCTTC.

This sequence joins TRBV7-3 and TRBJ2-3; tentatively, D is TRBD1 (5 bases). Trimming took 2 bases from V and 3 from J, leaving 12 bases between them. Germline V gene data show CDR1 as SGHTA and CDR2 as FQGTGA. This CDR3 spans 15 amino acids. CDR3: CASSLRDSRTDTQYF. CDR3 nucleotides: TGTGCCAGCAGCTTACGCGACAGCCGGACAGATACGCAGTATTTT.

This clone was seen just once. The V call is TRBV5-6, the J call TRBJ2-3; D unclear. Germline-derived CDR1 and CDR2 are SGHDT and YYEEEE. V lost 4 bases to trimming and J lost 0 bases, with 12 bases between them. The CDR3 has 15 amino acids. The CDR3 loop is CASSPLRGSTDTQYF. The DNA of the CDR3 is TGTGCCAGCAGCCCTCTCCGCGGAAGCACAGATACGCAGTATTTT. Looking up the rest from reference TRBV5-6 and TRBJ2-3 gives the full variable domain: DAGVTQSPTHLIKTRGQQVTLRCSPKSGHDTVSWYQQALGQGPQFIFQYYEEEERQRGNFPDRFSGHQFPNYSSELNVNALLLGDSALYLCASSPLRGSTDTQYFGPGTRLTVL.

The CDR3 loop reads CASTTGRGSHGYTF. CDR3 nucleotides: TGTGCCAGCACCACCGGTCGGGGATCCCATGGCTACACCTTC. This chain joins TRBV28 and TRBJ1-2; D not resolved. Trimming shortened V by 7 bases and J by 6 bases, and 18 bases separated the two germline ends. Germline loops: CDR1 MDHEN, CDR2 SYDVKM. CDR3 length: 14 residues.

CDR3 in DNA: TGTGCCAGCATCCTCGGGGGTGGCTACACCTTC. This gives the protein CASILGGGYTF. This rearrangement joins TRBV21-1 to TRBJ1-2. TRBV21-1 is annotated as a pseudogene. CDR3 size: 11 residues.

This chain joins TRBV19 and TRBJ1-2, with TRBD1 as a possible D gene (5 bases). Germline lookup yields CDR1 LNHDA and CDR2 SQIVND (reference sequence). Trimming removed 2 bases at V and 8 bases at J, with 15 bases between. There are 14 residues in the CDR3. The chain's CDR3 is CASSILGGQGGYTF. The CDR3 coding sequence is TGTGCCAGTAGTATACTCGGAGGGCAGGGAGGCTACACCTTC.

This clone was counted a single time. The chain recombines TRBV11-2 with TRBJ1-2, with TRBD1 as a possible D gene (5 bases). The length of the CDR3 is 16 residues. Germline V gives CDR1 SGHAT, CDR2 FQNNGV. The V end was cut by 0 bases, the J end by 4 bases, with 15 bases between. The CDR3 DNA follows: TGTGCCAGCAGCTTAGATCACCGGGACTCCCTCTATGGCTACACCTTC. Amino acids: CASSLDHRDSLYGYTF.

The chain employs TRBV12-3 or TRBV12-4 and TRBJ1-6; D possibly corresponds to TRBD1 (6 bases). The length of the CDR3 is 13 residues. V lost 6 bases to trimming and J lost 13 bases, with 16 bases between them. This CDR3 is CASRTGGEGPLHF. DNA of the CDR3: TGTGCCAGCAGGACGGGGGGCGAGGGGCCCCTCCACTTT.

The J gene is TRBJ2-7, the V gene TRBV6-1, with a tentative D call TRBD2 (6 bases). The CDR3 loop spans 15 amino acids. The V and J ends lost 0 bases and 6 bases respectively, with 15 bases between them. Germline V lookup: CDR1 MNHNS, CDR2 SASEGT. DNA of the CDR3: TGTGCCAGCAGTGAAGCATCCAGGGCGGGGATCGAGCAGTACTTC. Its protein is CASSEASRAGIEQYF.

This clone was recorded a few times. The V call is TRBV2, the J call TRBJ1-1, with 7 bases matching TRBD1. Trimming at V came to 11 bases and at J to 7 bases, leaving 7 bases not matched to a gene. The CDR3 contains 11 residues. Germline assignment: CDR1 SNHLY and CDR2 FYNNEI. The CDR3: CAGTQGYEAFF. In DNA form, the CDR3 reads TGTGCCGGAACACAGGGGTATGAAGCTTTCTTT.

The chain is built from TRBV3-1 (or the pseudogene TRBV3-2) and TRBJ1-2, with D perhaps matching TRBD1 (6 bases). Germline loops: CDR1 LGHDT, CDR2 YNNKEL (reference sequence). The CDR3 has 14 residues. Trimming removed 0 bases from V and 6 bases from J, with 11 bases in between. In DNA, the CDR3 is TGTGCCAGCAGCCAAGATCAAAAGGGGGATGGCTACACCTTC. It codes for CASSQDQKGDGYTF.

In this sample, this clone turned up once. The V and J genes are TRBV7-9 and TRBJ2-7, with a possible D match to TRBD2 (7 bases). This CDR3 contains 14 residues. Germline V gives CDR1 SEHNR, CDR2 FQNEAQ (reference sequence). V shed 4 bases and J shed 5 bases, with 15 bases lying between them. The CDR3: CASSSTGGLDEQYF. As DNA, the CDR3 is TGTGCCAGCAGCTCCACCGGGGGGCTGGACGAGCAGTACTTC.